These 7 T cell receptor beta chains originate from one sample sequenced in a study of T-cell memory formation after mild COVID-19. TCRdb reprocessed the 5' RACE reads with MiXCR, giving one entry per CDR3 protein. This table holds 110,000 or so distinct CDR3 sequences, roughly 20% found once. The sequenced sample was PBMCs or a T cell subset sorted from them (not recorded which). These receptors were collected from a man aged 18 to 30 who had mild COVID-19 (a few samples of this study predate the infection). Cell type and time point are not known.

This clonotype was counted between two and nine times. This chain uses TRBV7-9 with TRBJ2-3; TRBD2 might be the D (6 bases). The V and J ends lost 6 bases and 2 bases respectively, with 15 bases between them. The CDR3 runs 15 residues. Germline CDR1 is SEHNR and CDR2 is FQNEAQ (reference sequence). The CDR3 nucleotides read TGTGCCAGCAGAAATCTAGCGCGGCTCACAGATACGCAGTATTTT. Its translation: CASRNLARLTDTQYF.

This clonotype showed up just a few times. V and J are TRBV11-2 and TRBJ1-3; D not resolved. The CDR3 is 13 amino acids. Trimming stripped 5 bases from V and 11 bases from J, with 16 bases between. Germline V lookup: CDR1 SGHAT, CDR2 FQNNGV. CDR3 sequence reads: CASSPGGWVPIYF. CDR3 bases: TGTGCCAGCAGCCCAGGTGGTTGGGTCCCCATATATTTT. Drawing the rest from reference TRBV11-2 and TRBJ1-3, the complete variable domain is EAGVAQSPRYKIIEKRQSVAFWCNPISGHATLYWYQQILGQGPKLLIQFQNNGVVDDSQLPKDRFSAERLKGVDSTLKIQPAKLEDSAVYLCASSPGGWVPIYFGEGSWLTVV.

This clonotype was found a few times. The chain recombines TRBV24-1 with TRBJ2-3; TRBD2 agrees at 15 bases. Germline V CDR1 and CDR2: KGHDR, SFDVKD. J gave up 4 bases and V 2 bases, and 3 bases lay outside the gene matches. The CDR3 consists of 17 residues. The CDR3 DNA sequence: TGTGCCACCAGTGATTGGACTAGCGGGGGGGCCCCAGATACGCAGTATTTT. Translating gives CATSDWTSGGAPDTQYF.

The rearrangement joins TRBV2 to TRBJ2-7; D gene uncertain. Germline lookup yields CDR1 SNHLY and CDR2 FYNNEI. Trimming pared 6 bases from V and 0 bases from J, leaving 9 bases between. CDR3 size: 13 residues. CDR3 nucleotides: TGTGCCAGCAGCGGGCACCTCTCCTACGAGCAGTACGTC. It translates to CASSGHLSYEQYV.

The J gene is TRBJ2-7, the V gene TRBV5-1; no clear D. V dropped 0 bases and J dropped 3 bases, with 7 bases sitting between them. Germline lookup yields CDR1 SGHRS and CDR2 YFSETQ. CDR3 length equals 13 residues. CDR3 protein: CASSLGRDYEQYV. For the CDR3, the DNA is TGCGCCAGCAGCTTGGGGCGAGACTACGAGCAGTACGTC.

This sequence joins TRBV27 and TRBJ2-2, with a possible D match to TRBD2 (5 bases). This CDR3 spans 13 amino acids. Germline V gives CDR1 MNHEY, CDR2 SMNVEV (reference sequence). The V gene lost 3 bases and the J gene lost 7 bases, with 9 bases spanning the gap. The CDR3 loop is CASSFSVGGELFF. The CDR3 region has the DNA TGTGCCAGCAGTTTTAGCGTTGGCGGGGAGCTGTTTTTT.

This clonotype was seen only a few times. V gene TRBV20-1 combines with J gene TRBJ2-7; D call uncertain. Trimming shortened V by 3 bases and J by 0 bases, and 12 bases separated the two germline ends. Germline V gene lookup returns CDR1 DFQATT and CDR2 SNEGSKA (reference sequence). The CDR3 spans 14 residues. In DNA form, the CDR3 reads TGCAGTGCTAGGGGCCAGTCGATCTCCTACGAGCAGTACGTC. As protein: CSARGQSISYEQYV.